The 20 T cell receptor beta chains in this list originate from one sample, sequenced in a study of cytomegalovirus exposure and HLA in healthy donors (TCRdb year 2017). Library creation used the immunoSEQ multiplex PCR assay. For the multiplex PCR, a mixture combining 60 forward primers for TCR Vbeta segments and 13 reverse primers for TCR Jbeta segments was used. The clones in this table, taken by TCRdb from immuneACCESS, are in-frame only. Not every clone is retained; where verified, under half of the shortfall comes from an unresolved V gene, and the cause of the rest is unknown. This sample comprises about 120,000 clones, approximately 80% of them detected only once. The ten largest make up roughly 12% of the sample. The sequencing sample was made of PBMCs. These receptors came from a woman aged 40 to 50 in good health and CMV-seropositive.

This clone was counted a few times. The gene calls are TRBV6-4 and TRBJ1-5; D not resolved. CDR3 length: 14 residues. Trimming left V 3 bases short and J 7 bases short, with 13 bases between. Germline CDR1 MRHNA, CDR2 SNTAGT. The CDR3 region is CASSESGGRQPQHF. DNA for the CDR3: TGTGCCAGCAGTGAATCGGGAGGCAGGCAGCCCCAGCATTTT.

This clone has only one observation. The CDR3 coding sequence is TGTGCCAGCTCAACGGAGGGGACTGAAGCTTTCTTT. Translating it yields CASSTEGTEAFF. The chain uses TRBV18 and TRBJ1-1, with a possible D match to TRBD1 (5 bases). Looked up from germline, CDR1 is KGHSH and CDR2 is LQKENI. Trimming shortened V by 5 bases and J by 5 bases, and 9 bases separated the two germline ends. This CDR3 has 12 residues.

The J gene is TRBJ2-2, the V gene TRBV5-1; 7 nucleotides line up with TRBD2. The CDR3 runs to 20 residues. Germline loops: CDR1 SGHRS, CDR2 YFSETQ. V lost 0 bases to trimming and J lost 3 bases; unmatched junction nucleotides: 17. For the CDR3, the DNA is TGCGCCAGCAGCTTGGGACTCCTTACCGTGGCGGGGGTCGACACCGGGGAGCTGTTTTTT. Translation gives CASSLGLLTVAGVDTGELFF.

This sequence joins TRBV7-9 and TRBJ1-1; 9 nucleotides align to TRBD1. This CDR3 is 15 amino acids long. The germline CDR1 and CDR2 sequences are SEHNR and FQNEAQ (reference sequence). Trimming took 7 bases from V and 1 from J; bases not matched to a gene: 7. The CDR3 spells CASKLTGGSNTEAFF. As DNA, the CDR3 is TGTGCCAGCAAACTGACAGGGGGATCGAACACTGAAGCTTTCTTT.

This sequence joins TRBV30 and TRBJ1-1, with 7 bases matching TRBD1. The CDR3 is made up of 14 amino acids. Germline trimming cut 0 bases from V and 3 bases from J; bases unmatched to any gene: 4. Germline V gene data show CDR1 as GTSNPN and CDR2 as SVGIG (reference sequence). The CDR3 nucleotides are TGTGCCTGGAGTGTCCAGGGGGTTTACACTGAAGCTTTCTTT. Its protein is CAWSVQGVYTEAFF.

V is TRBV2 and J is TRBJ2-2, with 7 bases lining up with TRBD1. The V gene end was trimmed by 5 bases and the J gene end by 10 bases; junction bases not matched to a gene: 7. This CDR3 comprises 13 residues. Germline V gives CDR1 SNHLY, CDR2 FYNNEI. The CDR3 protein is CASSPDRPEELFF. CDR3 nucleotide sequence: TGTGCCAGCAGTCCGGACAGGCCGGAGGAGCTGTTTTTT.

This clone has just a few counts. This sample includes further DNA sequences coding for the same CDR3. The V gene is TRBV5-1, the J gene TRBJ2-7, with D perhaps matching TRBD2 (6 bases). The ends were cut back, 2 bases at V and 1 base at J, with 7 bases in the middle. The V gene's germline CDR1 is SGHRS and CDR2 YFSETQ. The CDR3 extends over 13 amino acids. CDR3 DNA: TGCGCCAGCAGCTTTAGCGGTTCCTACGAGCAGTACTTC. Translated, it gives CASSFSGSYEQYF. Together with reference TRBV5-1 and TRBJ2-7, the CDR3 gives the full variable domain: KAGVTQTPRYLIKTRGQQVTLSCSPISGHRSVSWYQQTPGQGLQFLFEYFSETQRNKGNFPGRFSGRQFSNSRSEMNVSTLELGDSALYLCASSFSGSYEQYFGPGTRLTVT.

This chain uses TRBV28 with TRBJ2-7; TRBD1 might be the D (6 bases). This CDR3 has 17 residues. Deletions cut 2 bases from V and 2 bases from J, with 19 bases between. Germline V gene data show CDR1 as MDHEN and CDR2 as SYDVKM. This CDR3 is CASSLVTLTGFTYEQYF. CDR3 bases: TGTGCCAGCAGTTTAGTCACTCTGACAGGTTTCACCTACGAGCAGTACTTC.

The CDR3 is CASSSQENTEAFF. The CDR3 DNA reads TGTGCCAGCAGCTCCCAGGAGAACACTGAAGCTTTCTTT. V and J are TRBV2 and TRBJ1-1; D gene ambiguous. The V end lost 6 bases, the J end lost 1 base, and 9 bases lay between the germline ends. Germline V lookup: CDR1 SNHLY, CDR2 FYNNEI. The CDR3 is 13 amino acids.

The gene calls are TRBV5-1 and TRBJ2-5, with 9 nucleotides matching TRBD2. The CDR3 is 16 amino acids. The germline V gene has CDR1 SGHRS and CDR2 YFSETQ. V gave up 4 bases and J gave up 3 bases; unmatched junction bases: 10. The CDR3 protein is CASSPGLAGVEETQYF. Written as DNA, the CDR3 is TGCGCCAGCAGCCCGGGGTTAGCGGGGGTAGAAGAGACCCAGTACTTC.

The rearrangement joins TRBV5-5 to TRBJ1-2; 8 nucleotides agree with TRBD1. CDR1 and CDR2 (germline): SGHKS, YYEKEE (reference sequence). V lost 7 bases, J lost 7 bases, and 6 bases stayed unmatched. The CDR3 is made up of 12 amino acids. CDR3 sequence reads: CASFQGAVGYTF. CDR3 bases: TGTGCCAGCTTTCAGGGGGCGGTTGGCTACACCTTC. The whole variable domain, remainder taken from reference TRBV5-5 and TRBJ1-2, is DAGVTQSPTHLIKTRGQQVTLRCSPISGHKSVSWYQQVLGQGPQFIFQYYEKEERGRGNFPDRFSARQFPNYSSELNVNALLLGDSALYLCASFQGAVGYTFGSGTRLTVV.

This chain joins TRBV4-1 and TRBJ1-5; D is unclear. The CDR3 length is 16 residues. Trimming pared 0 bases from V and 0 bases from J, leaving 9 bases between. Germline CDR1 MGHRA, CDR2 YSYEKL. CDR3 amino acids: CASSQEAVISNQPQHF. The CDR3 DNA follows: TGCGCCAGCAGCCAAGAGGCAGTTATTAGCAATCAGCCCCAGCATTTT.

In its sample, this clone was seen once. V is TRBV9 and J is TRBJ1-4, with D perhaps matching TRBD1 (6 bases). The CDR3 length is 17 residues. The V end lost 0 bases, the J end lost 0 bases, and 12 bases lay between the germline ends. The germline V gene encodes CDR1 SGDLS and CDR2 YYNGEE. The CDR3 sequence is CASSVGLNRATNEKLFF. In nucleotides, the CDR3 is TGTGCCAGCAGCGTAGGGCTAAACAGGGCAACTAATGAAAAACTGTTTTTT.

The chain's CDR3 is CASVDSGGPSSYNEQFF. In nucleotides, the CDR3 is TGTGCCAGCGTGGACAGCGGGGGGCCTAGCTCCTACAATGAGCAGTTCTTC. The V gene is TRBV2, the J gene TRBJ2-1, with 9 bases lining up with TRBD2. The CDR3 runs to 17 residues. The V and J ends lost 8 bases and 0 bases, in that order; junction bases with no gene match: 11. Germline V gene data show CDR1 as SNHLY and CDR2 as FYNNEI.

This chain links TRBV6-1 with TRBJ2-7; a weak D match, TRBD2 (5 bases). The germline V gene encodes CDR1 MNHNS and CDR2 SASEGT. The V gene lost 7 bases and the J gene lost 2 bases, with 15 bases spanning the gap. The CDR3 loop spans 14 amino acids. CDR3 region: CASTSEAGAYEQYF. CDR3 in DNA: TGTGCCAGCACCTCGGAGGCCGGGGCCTACGAGCAGTACTTC.

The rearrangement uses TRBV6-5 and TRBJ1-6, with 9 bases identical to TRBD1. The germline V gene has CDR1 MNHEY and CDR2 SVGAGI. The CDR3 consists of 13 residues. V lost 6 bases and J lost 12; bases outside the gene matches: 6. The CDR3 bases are TGTGCCAGCAGAGGGACAGGGAGAATACCCCTCCACTTT. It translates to CASRGTGRIPLHF.

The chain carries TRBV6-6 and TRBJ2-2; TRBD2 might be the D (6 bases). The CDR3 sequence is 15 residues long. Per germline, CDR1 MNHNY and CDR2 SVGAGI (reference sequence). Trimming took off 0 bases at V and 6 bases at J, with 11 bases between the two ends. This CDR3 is CASSYSDYMAGELFF. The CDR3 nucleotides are TGTGCCAGCAGTTACTCGGACTATATGGCCGGGGAGCTGTTTTTT.

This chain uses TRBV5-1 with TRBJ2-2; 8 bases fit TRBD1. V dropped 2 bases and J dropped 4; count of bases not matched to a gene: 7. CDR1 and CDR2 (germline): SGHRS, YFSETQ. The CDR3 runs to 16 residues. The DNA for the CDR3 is TGCGCCAGCAGCTTCTCCGGGCAGGGGGCCACCGGGGAGCTGTTTTTT. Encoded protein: CASSFSGQGATGELFF.

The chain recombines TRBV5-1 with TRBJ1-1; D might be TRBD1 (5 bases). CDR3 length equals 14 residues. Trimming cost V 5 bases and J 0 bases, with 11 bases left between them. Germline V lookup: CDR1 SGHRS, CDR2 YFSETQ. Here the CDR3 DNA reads TGCGCCAGCAGGCCGCAGGGAATGAACACTGAAGCTTTCTTT. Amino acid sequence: CASRPQGMNTEAFF.

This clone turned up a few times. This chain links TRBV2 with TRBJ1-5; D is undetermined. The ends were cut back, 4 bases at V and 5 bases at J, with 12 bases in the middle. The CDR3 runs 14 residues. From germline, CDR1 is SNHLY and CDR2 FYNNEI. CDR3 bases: TGTGCCAGCAGTGTCGGAGTGCTGCATCAGCCCCAGCATTTT. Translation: CASSVGVLHQPQHF.